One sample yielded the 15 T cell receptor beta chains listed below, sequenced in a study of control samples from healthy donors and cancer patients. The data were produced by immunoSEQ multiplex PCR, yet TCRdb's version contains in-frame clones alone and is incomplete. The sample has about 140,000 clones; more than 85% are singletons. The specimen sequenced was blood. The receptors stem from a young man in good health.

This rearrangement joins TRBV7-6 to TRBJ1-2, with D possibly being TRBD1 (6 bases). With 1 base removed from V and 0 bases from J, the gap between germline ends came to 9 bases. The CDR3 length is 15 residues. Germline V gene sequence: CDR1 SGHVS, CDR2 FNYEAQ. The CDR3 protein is CASSLEQGANYGYTF. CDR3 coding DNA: TGTGCCAGCAGCTTAGAACAGGGAGCTAACTATGGCTACACCTTC. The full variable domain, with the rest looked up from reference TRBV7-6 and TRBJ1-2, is GAGVSQSPRYKVTKRGQDVALRCDPISGHVSLYWYRQALGQGPEFLTYFNYEAQQDKSGLPNDRFSAERPEGSISTLTIQRTEQRDSAMYRCASSLEQGANYGYTFGSGTRLTVV.

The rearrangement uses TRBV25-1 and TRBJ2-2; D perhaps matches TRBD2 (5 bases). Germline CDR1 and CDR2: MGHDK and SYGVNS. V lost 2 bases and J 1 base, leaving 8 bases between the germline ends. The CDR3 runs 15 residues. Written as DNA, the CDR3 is TGTGCCAGCAGTGAACCAGCGGTGAACACCGGGGAGCTGTTTTTT. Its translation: CASSEPAVNTGELFF.

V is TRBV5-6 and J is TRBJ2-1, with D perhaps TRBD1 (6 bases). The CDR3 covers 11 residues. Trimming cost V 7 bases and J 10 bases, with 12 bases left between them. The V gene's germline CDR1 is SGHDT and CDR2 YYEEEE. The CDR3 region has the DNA TGTGCCAGCGGCACAGGGCTCGAGCAGTTCTTC. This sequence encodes CASGTGLEQFF.

CDR3 amino acids: CASRRFSVTGELFF. CDR3 nucleotides: TGTGCCAGCCGACGGTTCAGCGTTACCGGGGAGCTGTTTTTT. The rearrangement links TRBV6-5 to TRBJ2-2; D uncertain. CDR3 length equals 14 residues. The germline CDR1 and CDR2 sequences are MNHEY and SVGAGI. The V and J ends lost 8 bases and 5 bases respectively, with 15 bases between them.

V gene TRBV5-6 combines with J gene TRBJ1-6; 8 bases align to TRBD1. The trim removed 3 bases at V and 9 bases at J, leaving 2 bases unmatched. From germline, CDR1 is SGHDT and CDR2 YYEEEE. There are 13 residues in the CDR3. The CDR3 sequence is CASSSDRVSPLHF. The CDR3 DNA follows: TGTGCCAGCAGCTCGGACAGGGTTTCACCCCTCCACTTT.

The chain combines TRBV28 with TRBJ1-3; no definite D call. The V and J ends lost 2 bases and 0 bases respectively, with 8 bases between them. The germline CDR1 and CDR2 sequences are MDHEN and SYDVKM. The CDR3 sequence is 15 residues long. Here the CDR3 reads CASSLGESSGNTIYF. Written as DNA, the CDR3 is TGTGCCAGCAGTTTAGGGGAGAGCTCTGGAAACACCATATATTTT.

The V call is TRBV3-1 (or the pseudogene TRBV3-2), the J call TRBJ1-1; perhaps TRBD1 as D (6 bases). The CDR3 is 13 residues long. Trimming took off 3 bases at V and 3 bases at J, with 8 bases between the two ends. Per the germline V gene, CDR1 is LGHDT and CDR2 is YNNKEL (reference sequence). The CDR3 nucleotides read TGTGCCAGCAGCCAGGGGGCCCACACTGAAGCTTTCTTT. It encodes CASSQGAHTEAFF.

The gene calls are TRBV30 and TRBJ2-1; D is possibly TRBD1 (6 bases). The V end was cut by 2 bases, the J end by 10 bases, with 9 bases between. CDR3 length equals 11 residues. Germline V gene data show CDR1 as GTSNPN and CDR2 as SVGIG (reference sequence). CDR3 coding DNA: TGTGCCTGGAGTTACAGGGAAGAGCAGTTCTTC. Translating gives CAWSYREEQFF.

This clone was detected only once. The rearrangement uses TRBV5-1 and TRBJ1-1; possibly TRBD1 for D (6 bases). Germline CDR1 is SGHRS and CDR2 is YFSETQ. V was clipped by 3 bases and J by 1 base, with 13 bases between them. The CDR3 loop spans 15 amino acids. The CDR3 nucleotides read TGCGCCAGCAGCTCGCGACAGGTTGGGAACACTGAAGCTTTCTTT. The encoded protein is CASSSRQVGNTEAFF.

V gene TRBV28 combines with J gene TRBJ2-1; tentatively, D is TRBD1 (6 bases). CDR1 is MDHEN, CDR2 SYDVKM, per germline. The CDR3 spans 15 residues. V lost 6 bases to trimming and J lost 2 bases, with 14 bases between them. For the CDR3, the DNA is TGTGCCAGCAGCCTGAGACAGGCGACCTACAATGAGCAGTTCTTC. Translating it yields CASSLRQATYNEQFF.

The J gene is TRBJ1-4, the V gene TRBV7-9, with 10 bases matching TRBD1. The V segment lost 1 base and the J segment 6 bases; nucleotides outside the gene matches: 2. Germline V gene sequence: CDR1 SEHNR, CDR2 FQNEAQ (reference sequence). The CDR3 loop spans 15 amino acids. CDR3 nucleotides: TGTGCCAGCAGCTTAGGGGACAGGGGCGATGAAAAACTGTTTTTT. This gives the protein CASSLGDRGDEKLFF.

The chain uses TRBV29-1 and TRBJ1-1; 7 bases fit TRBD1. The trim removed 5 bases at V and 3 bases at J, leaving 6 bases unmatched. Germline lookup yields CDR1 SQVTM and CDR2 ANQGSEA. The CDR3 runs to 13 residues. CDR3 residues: CSVYRGGYTEAFF. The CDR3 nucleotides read TGCAGCGTTTACAGGGGAGGGTACACTGAAGCTTTCTTT. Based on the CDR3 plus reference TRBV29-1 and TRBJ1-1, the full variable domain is SAVISQKPSRDICQRGTSLTIQCQVDSQVTMMFWYRQQPGQSLTLIATANQGSEATYESGFVIDKFPISRPNLTFSTLTVSNMSPEDSSIYLCSVYRGGYTEAFFGQGTRLTVV.

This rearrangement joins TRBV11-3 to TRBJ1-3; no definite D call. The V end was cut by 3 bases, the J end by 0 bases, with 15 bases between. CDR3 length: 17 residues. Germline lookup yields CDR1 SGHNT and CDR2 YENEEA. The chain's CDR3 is CASSLTGVRFSGNTIYF. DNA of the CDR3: TGTGCCAGCAGCTTGACTGGGGTGAGGTTCTCTGGAAACACCATATATTTT.

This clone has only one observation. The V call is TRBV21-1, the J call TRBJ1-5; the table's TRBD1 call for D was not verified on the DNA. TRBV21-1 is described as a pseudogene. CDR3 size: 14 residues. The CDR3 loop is CASSKVRGYQPQHF. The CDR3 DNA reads TGTGCCAGCAGCAAAGTGAGGGGGTATCAGCCCCAGCATTTT.

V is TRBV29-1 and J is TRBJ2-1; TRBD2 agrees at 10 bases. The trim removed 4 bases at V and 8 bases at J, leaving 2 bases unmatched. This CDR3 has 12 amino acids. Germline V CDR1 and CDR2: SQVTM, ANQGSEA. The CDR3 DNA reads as TGCAGCGTTGGACTAGCGGGCTATGAGCAGTTCTTC. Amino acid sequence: CSVGLAGYEQFF.